The 3 T cell receptor beta chains below were found in one sample sequenced in a study of molecular identifiers for immune sequencing clone quantification (dated by TCRdb to between 2018 and 2020). The library came from PCR. The run used a NextSeq 500. TCRdb ran its own pipeline on the public reads, namely fastp trimming at Q25 and MiXCR clone calling, and kept in-frame beta chains. Each CDR3 protein appears once, grouped with its most common genes and DNA. This sample gives around 300,000 distinct CDR3 sequences in total; about a quarter of them show up just once. 0.7% to 0.95% of the sample rests with the top ten. The sample taken for sequencing was naive CD8+ T cells from blood, with Jurkat cell RNA spiked in. Sample cell subset or site, as interpreted from the label and publication: FACS-sorted CD8+CD4-CCR7+CD45RA+ naive T cells. Receptors originate from a human donor in good health. Some libraries in this study had Jurkat cell RNA spiked in.

In this sample, this clonotype turned up many times. The chain recombines TRBV5-4 with TRBJ2-7; TRBD1 matches 8 bases. The CDR3 sequence is 15 residues long. CDR1 and CDR2 (germline): SGHNT, YYREEE (reference sequence). The V segment lost 4 bases and the J segment 6 bases; nucleotides outside the gene matches: 12. This CDR3 reads CASSRVTRTGIEQYF. CDR3 sequence (DNA): TGTGCCAGCAGCAGAGTTACAAGGACAGGGATCGAGCAGTACTTC.

The chain has TRBV30 and TRBJ1-5; D unresolved. The CDR3 extends over 15 amino acids. Looked up from germline, CDR1 is GTSNPN and CDR2 is SVGIG (reference sequence). V was pared by 0 bases and J by 3 bases, with 12 bases between. CDR3 DNA sequence: TGTGCCTGGAGTGTACTATTTGGTGACAATCAGCCCCAGCATTTT. Translation gives CAWSVLFGDNQPQHF.

With respect to this clonotype: This may be a read error, as it is one base from a much larger clone. The chain couples TRBV4-1 to TRBJ2-7; 8 bases are shared with TRBD1. V was clipped by 4 bases and J by 9 bases; unmatched bases: 8. The V gene's germline CDR1 is MGHRA and CDR2 YSYEKL. The CDR3 loop spans 13 amino acids. This CDR3 reads CASSPGQGHGQYF. The CDR3 region has the DNA TGCGCCAGCAGCCCCGGACAGGGCCACGGGCAGTACTTC.